This TCR beta chain is from a study of early T cells in non-severe SARS-CoV-2 infection. The CDR3 contains 15 residues. Between the trimmed V and J ends, which lost 0 bases and 0 bases, there was a span of 6 bases. Germline CDR1 reads SGHTA; CDR2 reads FQGNSA. The TCR library protocol was used to attach unique molecular identifiers. These identifiers were attached to individual cDNA molecules. TCRdb re-analysed the 5' RACE reads in MiXCR, keeping a single row per CDR3 protein. The sample includes some 66,000 distinct CDR3 sequences, over 10% seen only once; the top ten take about 8.3%. This clonotype was obtained from an adult who was a healthcare worker with PCR-confirmed SARS-CoV-2 infection or an uninfected control (not recorded which). Sequencing used whole blood. V gene TRBV7-2 combines with J gene TRBJ2-1; D not resolved. CDR3 DNA: TGTGCCAGCAGCTTAGCGGGAAACTCCTACAATGAGCAGTTCTTC. Translated, it gives CASSLAGNSYNEQFF.